This T cell receptor beta chain was sequenced in a study of blood T cell repertoires in COVID-19. On the study more broadly: The United States, Italy and Spain were the sources of the acute and convalescent COVID-19 samples. The cDNA or gDNA used as material had been derived from T cells, B-cell-depleted T cells, or PBMCs.

Under the authors' procedure: How many nucleated cells were present was estimated from reference gene primer amplification. Sequencing was performed with immunoSEQ multiplex PCR; in TCRdb, only in-frame clones are kept and a portion is missing. V and J calls and clone size are those listed in that table; D and trimming were worked out from the DNA. The sample lists tens of thousands of clones, around 79% occurring once. This clone has a single count. This clonotype was sampled from a middle-aged man with active or convalescent COVID-19. The material sequenced was peripheral blood.

For the CDR3, the DNA is TGTGCCAGTAGTAGGGCAGGGCTTTCGACTAATGAAAAACTGTTTTTT. Its protein is CASSRAGLSTNEKLFF. This chain connects TRBV19 to TRBJ1-4; perhaps TRBD1 as D (5 bases). This CDR3 has 16 amino acids. Looked up from germline, CDR1 is LNHDA and CDR2 is SQIVND (reference sequence). The germline V and J ends were trimmed by 4 bases and 2 bases, with 14 bases remaining between them.